This is a list of T cell receptor beta chains from one sample in a study of T cell changes during pregnancy in multiple sclerosis. This table comes from immunoSEQ multiplex PCR, and its TCRdb copy is limited to in-frame clones, with some not included. The sample yields about 40,000 clones, 92% seen once. The source was CD4+ T cells from peripheral blood mononuclear cells, collected before pregnancy. The receptors here all came from a female donor with multiple sclerosis, enrolled in a pregnancy study. Both conserved end residues are part of each CDR3. Fields, in order: V gene, D gene, J gene, clone size, CDR3 protein, CDR3 DNA. A D gene is named only where the DNA matches it firmly. The size entry is marked missing in some rows and otherwise reads once, few, many or a size class.

V gene: TRBV7-8
D gene: TRBD2
J gene: TRBJ2-7
clone size: NA
CDR3 protein: CASSQTSGSYEQYF
CDR3 DNA: TGTGCCAGCAGCCAAACTAGCGGGAGCTACGAGCAGTACTTC

V gene: TRBV7-3
D gene: TRBD1
J gene: TRBJ2-1
clone size: NA
CDR3 protein: CASSYGQGAYNEQFF
CDR3 DNA: TGTGCCAGCAGCTACGGGCAGGGGGCATACAATGAGCAGTTCTTC

V gene: TRBV6-6
D gene: NA
J gene: TRBJ1-2
clone size: NA
CDR3 protein: CASSHRDTLNYGYTF
CDR3 DNA: TGTGCCAGCAGTCACCGGGACACTCTTAACTATGGCTACACCTTC

V gene: TRBV7-7
D gene: NA
J gene: TRBJ2-3
clone size: NA
CDR3 protein: CASRGGGNPSTDTQYF
CDR3 DNA: TGTGCTAGCAGGGGTGGGGGGAATCCGAGCACAGATACGCAGTATTTT

V gene: TRBV5-1
D gene: NA
J gene: TRBJ1-3
clone size: NA
CDR3 protein: CASSLRESSGNTIYF
CDR3 DNA: TGCGCCAGCAGCTTGCGGGAGAGCTCTGGAAACACCATATATTTT

V gene: TRBV2
D gene: TRBD2
J gene: TRBJ2-1
clone size: NA
CDR3 protein: CASSLRTSGRDEQFF
CDR3 DNA: TGTGCCAGCAGTCTTCGGACTAGCGGGAGAGATGAGCAGTTCTTC

V gene: TRBV28
D gene: TRBD1
J gene: TRBJ2-3
clone size: once
CDR3 protein: CASSLPGQGSDTQYF
CDR3 DNA: TGTGCCAGCAGTCTCCCGGGACAGGGGTCAGATACGCAGTATTTT

V gene: TRBV19
D gene: TRBD1
J gene: TRBJ1-5
clone size: NA
CDR3 protein: CASSMHPQGINQPQHF
CDR3 DNA: TGTGCCAGTAGTATGCACCCACAGGGGATTAATCAGCCCCAGCATTTT

V gene: TRBV19
D gene: TRBD1
J gene: TRBJ1-2
clone size: NA
CDR3 protein: CASRLQGSHGYTF
CDR3 DNA: TGTGCCAGTAGACTACAGGGGAGTCATGGCTACACCTTC

V gene: TRBV10-3
D gene: NA
J gene: TRBJ2-7
clone size: NA
CDR3 protein: CAISESGDLGYEQYF
CDR3 DNA: TGTGCCATCAGTGAGTCAGGGGACTTAGGGTACGAGCAGTACTTC

V gene: TRBV13
D gene: TRBD2
J gene: TRBJ2-3
clone size: NA
CDR3 protein: CASRSVLGRDTDTQYF
CDR3 DNA: TGTGCCAGCAGATCCGTATTGGGGAGGGACACAGATACGCAGTATTTT

V gene: TRBV6-6
D gene: TRBD1
J gene: TRBJ2-7
clone size: NA
CDR3 protein: CASSPIGTGNYEQYF
CDR3 DNA: TGTGCCAGCAGCCCCATCGGGACAGGGAACTACGAGCAGTACTTC

V gene: TRBV7-6
D gene: NA
J gene: TRBJ1-1
clone size: NA
CDR3 protein: CASSFGGAVASEAFF
CDR3 DNA: TGTGCCAGCAGCTTCGGGGGGGCGGTAGCCTCTGAAGCTTTCTTT

V gene: TRBV19
D gene: NA
J gene: TRBJ2-5
clone size: once
CDR3 protein: CASSQGYQETQYF
CDR3 DNA: TGTGCCAGTAGTCAGGGGTACCAAGAGACCCAGTACTTC

V gene: TRBV7-6
D gene: NA
J gene: TRBJ2-7
clone size: NA
CDR3 protein: CASSPTLGGLPYEQYF
CDR3 DNA: TGTGCCAGCAGCCCAACCCTCGGAGGTCTGCCCTACGAGCAGTACTTC

V gene: TRBV4-3
D gene: NA
J gene: TRBJ2-2
clone size: NA
CDR3 protein: CASSQVRGLNTGELFF
CDR3 DNA: TGCGCCAGCAGCCAAGTAAGGGGCCTAAACACCGGGGAGCTGTTTTTT

V gene: TRBV6-5
D gene: NA
J gene: TRBJ2-1
clone size: NA
CDR3 protein: CASSPRRTGNEQFF
CDR3 DNA: TGTGCCAGCAGCCCTAGGCGCACGGGAAATGAGCAGTTCTTC

V gene: TRBV29-1
D gene: NA
J gene: TRBJ2-3
clone size: NA
CDR3 protein: CSGSGGSTDTQYF
CDR3 DNA: TGCAGCGGTAGCGGAGGGAGCACAGATACGCAGTATTTT

V gene: TRBV28
D gene: NA
J gene: TRBJ2-2
clone size: NA
CDR3 protein: CASSLSITGELFF
CDR3 DNA: TGTGCCAGCAGTTTATCTATCACCGGGGAGCTGTTTTTT

V gene: TRBV25-1
D gene: NA
J gene: TRBJ2-3
clone size: NA
CDR3 protein: CASSIPSGTQYF
CDR3 DNA: TGTGCCAGCAGTATCCCGTCAGGCACGCAGTATTTT

V gene: TRBV5-4
D gene: TRBD2
J gene: TRBJ2-1
clone size: once
CDR3 protein: CASSQELAGQDNEQFF
CDR3 DNA: TGTGCCAGCAGCCAGGAACTAGCGGGCCAGGACAATGAGCAGTTCTTC

V gene: TRBV2
D gene: NA
J gene: TRBJ1-4
clone size: NA
CDR3 protein: CASMDRYNEKLFF
CDR3 DNA: TGTGCCAGCATGGACAGATATAATGAAAAACTGTTTTTT

V gene: TRBV9
D gene: NA
J gene: TRBJ1-1
clone size: NA
CDR3 protein: CASSVVPASGGAEAFF
CDR3 DNA: TGTGCCAGCAGCGTAGTCCCGGCGTCCGGCGGGGCTGAAGCTTTCTTT

V gene: TRBV5-6
D gene: TRBD1
J gene: TRBJ1-2
clone size: NA
CDR3 protein: CASSLRDRVTGYTF
CDR3 DNA: TGTGCCAGCAGCTTGAGGGACAGGGTGACTGGCTACACCTTC

V gene: TRBV30
D gene: TRBD1
J gene: TRBJ2-7
clone size: NA
CDR3 protein: CAHPGGPTGQYF
CDR3 DNA: TGTGCCCATCCAGGGGGCCCCACGGGGCAGTACTTC

V gene: TRBV19
D gene: NA
J gene: TRBJ2-6
clone size: NA
CDR3 protein: CASSDLAPGANVLTF
CDR3 DNA: TGTGCCAGTAGCGACTTAGCTCCTGGGGCCAACGTCCTGACTTTC

V gene: TRBV6-5
D gene: TRBD1
J gene: TRBJ2-1
clone size: once
CDR3 protein: CASSYSGTGGNEQFF
CDR3 DNA: TGTGCCAGCAGTTACTCCGGGACAGGGGGGAATGAGCAGTTCTTC

V gene: TRBV27
D gene: NA
J gene: TRBJ2-4
clone size: NA
CDR3 protein: CASRRETQNIQYF
CDR3 DNA: TGTGCCAGCAGACGGGAGACCCAAAACATTCAGTACTTC

V gene: TRBV1
D gene: NA
J gene: TRBJ1-1
clone size: NA
CDR3 protein: CTSSQAATGNANTEAFF
CDR3 DNA: TGCACCAGCAGCCAAGCCGCCACAGGGAACGCGAACACTGAAGCTTTCTTT

V gene: TRBV29-1
D gene: NA
J gene: TRBJ1-2
clone size: NA
CDR3 protein: CSVGEGHSNYGYTF
CDR3 DNA: TGCAGCGTTGGGGAGGGACATTCTAACTATGGCTACACCTTC

V gene: TRBV7-8
D gene: NA
J gene: TRBJ2-7
clone size: NA
CDR3 protein: CASSLALSVYEQYF
CDR3 DNA: TGTGCCAGCAGCTTAGCGCTAAGTGTCTACGAGCAGTACTTC

V gene: TRBV7-9
D gene: NA
J gene: TRBJ2-5
clone size: NA
CDR3 protein: CASSSNSGGPQETQYF
CDR3 DNA: TGTGCCAGCAGCTCCAACAGCGGAGGACCGCAAGAGACCCAGTACTTC

V gene: TRBV10-3
D gene: NA
J gene: TRBJ1-1
clone size: few
CDR3 protein: CAISSGRDGATEAFF
CDR3 DNA: TGTGCCATCAGTTCGGGGCGGGATGGGGCCACTGAAGCTTTCTTT

V gene: TRBV2
D gene: NA
J gene: TRBJ2-1
clone size: once
CDR3 protein: CASSDIDTFDNEQFF
CDR3 DNA: TGTGCCAGCAGTGATATTGACACTTTTGATAATGAGCAGTTCTTC

V gene: TRBV9
D gene: TRBD2
J gene: TRBJ2-1
clone size: NA
CDR3 protein: CASSVVAGATYNEQFF
CDR3 DNA: TGTGCCAGCAGCGTAGTGGCGGGAGCGACCTACAATGAGCAGTTCTTC

V gene: TRBV6-5
D gene: NA
J gene: TRBJ1-4
clone size: NA
CDR3 protein: CASRGGGPANEKLFF
CDR3 DNA: TGTGCCAGCAGGGGAGGGGGGCCCGCTAATGAAAAACTGTTTTTT

V gene: TRBV28
D gene: NA
J gene: TRBJ1-1
clone size: once
CDR3 protein: CASSLGGGLNTEAFF
CDR3 DNA: TGTGCCAGCAGTTTAGGTGGGGGCCTGAACACTGAAGCTTTCTTT

V gene: TRBV6-5
D gene: NA
J gene: TRBJ2-2
clone size: NA
CDR3 protein: CASSSLGTGELFF
CDR3 DNA: TGTGCCAGCAGTTCCCTAGGGACTGGGGAGCTGTTTTTT

V gene: TRBV5-1
D gene: TRBD1
J gene: TRBJ2-2
clone size: few
CDR3 protein: CASSSGAGGVTGELFF
CDR3 DNA: TGCGCCAGCAGCTCCGGGGCAGGGGGCGTCACCGGGGAGCTGTTTTTT

V gene: TRBV7-8
D gene: NA
J gene: TRBJ2-7
clone size: NA
CDR3 protein: CASSLAIRAYEQYF
CDR3 DNA: TGTGCCAGCAGCTTAGCCATCAGGGCCTACGAGCAGTACTTC

V gene: TRBV28
D gene: TRBD1
J gene: TRBJ2-3
clone size: NA
CDR3 protein: CAILPGQGFTDTQYF
CDR3 DNA: TGTGCCATCCTCCCGGGACAGGGATTCACAGATACGCAGTATTTT

V gene: TRBV11-2
D gene: NA
J gene: TRBJ2-5
clone size: NA
CDR3 protein: CASNRGPQETQYF
CDR3 DNA: TGTGCCAGCAATCGCGGGCCTCAAGAGACCCAGTACTTC

V gene: TRBV7-9
D gene: TRBD1
J gene: TRBJ2-3
clone size: NA
CDR3 protein: CASSQGQGFTDTQYF
CDR3 DNA: TGTGCCAGCAGCCAGGGACAGGGGTTCACAGATACGCAGTATTTT

V gene: TRBV2
D gene: TRBD1
J gene: TRBJ1-5
clone size: NA
CDR3 protein: CASSPSTGNQPQHF
CDR3 DNA: TGTGCCAGCAGCCCTTCGACAGGGAACCAGCCCCAGCATTTT

V gene: TRBV11-1
D gene: NA
J gene: TRBJ1-1
clone size: NA
CDR3 protein: CASSLIQAGEAFF
CDR3 DNA: TGTGCCAGCAGCTTAATACAGGCCGGTGAAGCTTTCTTT

V gene: TRBV5-4
D gene: NA
J gene: TRBJ2-3
clone size: once
CDR3 protein: CASSLAVQSTDTQYF
CDR3 DNA: TGTGCCAGCAGCTTGGCAGTCCAGAGCACAGATACGCAGTATTTT

V gene: TRBV19
D gene: NA
J gene: TRBJ2-7
clone size: NA
CDR3 protein: CASSIQGRDYEQYF
CDR3 DNA: TGTGCCAGTAGTATCCAGGGGCGCGACTACGAGCAGTACTTC

V gene: TRBV6-4
D gene: TRBD1
J gene: TRBJ1-5
clone size: NA
CDR3 protein: CASNQQGDQPQHF
CDR3 DNA: TGTGCCAGCAACCAGCAGGGGGATCAGCCCCAGCATTTT